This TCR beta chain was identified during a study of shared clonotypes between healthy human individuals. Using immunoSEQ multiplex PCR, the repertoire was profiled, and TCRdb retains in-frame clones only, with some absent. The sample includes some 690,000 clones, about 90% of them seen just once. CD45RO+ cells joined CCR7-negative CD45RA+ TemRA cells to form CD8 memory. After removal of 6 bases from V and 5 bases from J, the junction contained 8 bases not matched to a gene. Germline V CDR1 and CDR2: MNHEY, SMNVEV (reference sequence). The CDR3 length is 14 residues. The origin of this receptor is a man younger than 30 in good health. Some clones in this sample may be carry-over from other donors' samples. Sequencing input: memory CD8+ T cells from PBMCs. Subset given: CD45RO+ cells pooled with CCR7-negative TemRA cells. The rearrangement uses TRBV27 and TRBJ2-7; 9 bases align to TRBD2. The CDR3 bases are TGTGCCAGCAGCGGAGGACTAGCGATAAACGAGCAGTACTTC. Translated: CASSGGLAINEQYF.